The clone carrying this T cell receptor (beta chain) was observed a handful of times. Its antigen remains unknown. Caucasian individuals from Russia who were healthy and aged 6 to 90 acted as donors. These data come from a study of blood T cells in healthy people across ages. Study-level points and caveats: There were more naive CD4+ cells and higher diversity in long-lived donors than in aged donors.

Germline lookup yields CDR1 SNHLY and CDR2 FYNNEI. The CDR3 totals 13 residues. Trimming left V 5 bases short and J 8 bases short, with 13 bases between. Primers used in a second PCR of roughly 6 to 11 cycles were a sample-barcoded 5' primer and a J-beta primer mix. TCRdb re-analysed the 5' RACE reads in MiXCR, keeping a single row per CDR3 protein. Of roughly 800,000 distinct CDR3 sequences in the sample, 20% to 30% are singletons; the top ten hold approximately 2.9%. These same records also appear under a second study, on T cells of mothers and their children.

The TCR originated in a boy between 10 and 17 years old in good health. Sequencing was done on a sample of blood. The rearrangement joins TRBV2 to TRBJ2-4; perhaps TRBD1 as D (6 bases). This CDR3 reads CASSRVPGDIQYF. CDR3 nucleotides: TGTGCCAGCAGTCGAGTCCCAGGGGACATTCAGTACTTC.